This TCR beta chain is from a study of blood T cell repertoires in COVID-19. Study-level background: Acute and convalescent COVID-19 specimens originated in the United States, Italy and Spain. PBMCs, B-cell-depleted T cells, or T cells provided the cDNA or gDNA that made up the material.

This CDR3 contains 10 residues. The authors' processing: By means of reference gene primer amplification, nucleated cell counts were estimated. Some clones are missing from TCRdb's copy, which holds only in-frame ones; the method was immunoSEQ multiplex PCR. V and J calls and clone size are given by that table; D and trimming were obtained from the DNA. The table lists 200,000 to 250,000 clones, 75% to 85% of them singletons. This rearrangement joins TRBV21-1 to TRBJ1-1; TRBD1 was called by the table and not checked on the DNA. TRBV21-1 is flagged as a pseudogene. The sequence was obtained from a woman aged 40 to 49 who had recovered from COVID-19. Sequenced: peripheral blood. As DNA, the CDR3 is TGTGCCAGCAGCTCACAGTGGGCTTTCTTT. Amino acids: CASSSQWAFF.